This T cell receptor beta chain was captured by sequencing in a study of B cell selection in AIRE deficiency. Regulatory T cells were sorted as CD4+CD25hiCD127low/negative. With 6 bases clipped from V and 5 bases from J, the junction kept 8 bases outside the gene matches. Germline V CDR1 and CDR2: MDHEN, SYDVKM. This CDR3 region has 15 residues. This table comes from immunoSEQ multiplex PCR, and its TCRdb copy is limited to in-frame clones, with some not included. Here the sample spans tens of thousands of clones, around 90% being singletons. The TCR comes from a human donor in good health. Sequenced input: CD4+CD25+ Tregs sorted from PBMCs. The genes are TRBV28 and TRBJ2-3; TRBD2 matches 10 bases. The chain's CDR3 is CASSLAGGQLDTQYF. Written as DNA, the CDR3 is TGTGCCAGCAGCTTAGCGGGGGGCCAATTAGATACGCAGTATTTT.